The present T cell receptor (beta chain) was sequenced within a study of T cell changes during pregnancy in multiple sclerosis. Method: immunoSEQ multiplex PCR; TCRdb's copy keeps in-frame clones and lacks some. The sample lists some 77,000 clones, roughly nine tenths occurring once. The CDR3 runs 16 residues. The J segment lost 0 bases and the V segment lost 5 bases, leaving 5 bases of the junction unmatched. From germline, CDR1 is LNHNV and CDR2 YYDKDF (reference sequence). The source was CD4+ T cells from peripheral blood mononuclear cells, collected before pregnancy. The TCR comes from a female donor with multiple sclerosis, enrolled in a pregnancy study. The chain is built from TRBV15 and TRBJ2-1, with 9 positions matching TRBD1. CDR3 sequence reads: CATSGAGQGSYNEQFF. In DNA form, the CDR3 reads TGTGCCACCAGCGGAGCGGGACAGGGCTCCTACAATGAGCAGTTCTTC.